The T cell receptor (beta chain) described here comes from a study of T cells in Graves' hyperthyroidism and ophthalmopathy. For this clonotype: The antigen is undetermined.

Active moderate-to-severe ophthalmopathy, Clinical Activity Score at least 3, NOSPECS at least 4, under 3 months' duration. Patients having uncontrolled infection, another autoimmune disease, pregnancy or lactation were not included. Study results and limitations: Researchers found most expanded thyroid clonotypes above 0.001 in blood as well. Ophthalmopathy was identified by the model a median around 5.9 months ahead of onset.

Amplification yielded TCR beta CDR3 regions, with RNA transcripts as the source. The primer set for the first-round RT-PCR of the TCR CDR3 was HTBI. TCRdb redid the calling of the multiplex PCR reads with MiXCR, one entry per CDR3 protein. The data contain some 570,000 distinct CDR3 sequences, roughly 18% of them singletons. This CDR3 is built from 16 residues. V was pared by 3 bases and J by 0 bases, with 6 bases of the junction left unmatched. Germline V gene data show CDR1 as MDHEN and CDR2 as SYDVKM. The sequencing sample was made of blood. The gene calls are TRBV28 and TRBJ1-1, with 8 bases lining up with TRBD1. The TCR comes from a woman under 30 with Graves' ophthalmopathy. The CDR3, as DNA: TGTGCCAGCAGTTTCTCCCGGACAGGGCTGAACACTGAAGCTTTCTTT. The encoded protein is CASSFSRTGLNTEAFF. The full variable domain, completed using reference TRBV28 and TRBJ1-1, is DVKVTQSSRYLVKRTGEKVFLECVQDMDHENMFWYRQDPGLGLRLIYFSYDVKMKEKGDIPEGYSVSREKKERFSLILESASTNQTSMYLCASSFSRTGLNTEAFFGQGTRLTVV.